A single sample gave rise to the 10 T cell receptor beta chains below, sequenced in a study of B cell selection in AIRE deficiency. Sorted regulatory T cells were CD4-positive, CD25-high and CD127-low or negative. The table came from immunoSEQ multiplex PCR; TCRdb's copy has only in-frame clones and leaves some out. This table holds roughly 24,000 clones, around 93% found once. Specimen: CD4+CD25+ Tregs sorted from PBMCs. These receptors came from a human donor in good health.

This chain links TRBV21-1 with TRBJ2-2; the table's D call, TRBD1, has no DNA check behind it. TRBV21-1 is a listed pseudogene. This CDR3 has 16 amino acids. CDR3 amino acids: CASSKDRTANTGELFF. The CDR3 nucleotides read TGTGCCAGCAGCAAAGATAGGACAGCGAACACCGGGGAGCTGTTTTTT.

The V call is TRBV28, the J call TRBJ2-1, with 11 bases matching TRBD2. After removal of 6 bases from V and 6 bases from J, the junction contained 4 bases not matched to a gene. Germline V gene lookup returns CDR1 MDHEN and CDR2 SYDVKM. CDR3 length equals 14 residues. CDR3 region: CASREGLAGNEQFF. The CDR3 bases are TGTGCCAGCAGGGAAGGACTAGCGGGCAATGAGCAGTTCTTC.

This chain connects TRBV19 to TRBJ1-5; tentative D call: TRBD1 (5 bases). V lost 5 bases and J 6 bases, leaving 14 bases between the germline ends. The CDR3 length is 14 residues. Germline lookup yields CDR1 LNHDA and CDR2 SQIVND (reference sequence). The CDR3 region is CASSWRGVGQPQHF. DNA of the CDR3: TGTGCCAGTAGTTGGAGAGGGGTCGGTCAGCCCCAGCATTTT.

V gene TRBV7-6 combines with J gene TRBJ1-3; no clear D gene. Germline CDR1 SGHVS, CDR2 FNYEAQ. V lost 5 bases and J lost 2, with 10 bases in between. The CDR3 covers 14 residues. CDR3 sequence reads: CASSPQSTGNTIYF. CDR3 nucleotide sequence: TGTGCCAGCAGCCCACAATCGACTGGAAACACCATATATTTT. Complete variable domain (other parts from reference TRBV7-6 and TRBJ1-3): GAGVSQSPRYKVTKRGQDVALRCDPISGHVSLYWYRQALGQGPEFLTYFNYEAQQDKSGLPNDRFSAERPEGSISTLTIQRTEQRDSAMYRCASSPQSTGNTIYFGEGSWLTVV.

This chain uses TRBV7-2 with TRBJ2-1, with unresolved D. The germline V gene has CDR1 SGHTA and CDR2 FQGNSA. This CDR3 spans 13 amino acids. Trimming pared 5 bases from V and 0 bases from J, leaving 5 bases between. The CDR3 sequence is CASSLISYNEQFF. The DNA for the CDR3 is TGTGCCAGCAGCCTAATCTCCTACAATGAGCAGTTCTTC.

The rearrangement joins TRBV27 to TRBJ1-1; tentatively, D is TRBD1 (6 bases). The CDR3 consists of 18 residues. Trimming took 3 bases from V and 5 from J, leaving 25 bases between them. Germline CDR1 MNHEY, CDR2 SMNVEV (reference sequence). The CDR3 is CASSFEGVTLFLVTEAFF. The CDR3 nucleotides are TGTGCCAGCAGTTTCGAGGGGGTGACACTTTTCTTGGTGACTGAAGCTTTCTTT.

V is TRBV18 and J is TRBJ2-3; the match to TRBD2 covers 7 bases. V lost 5 bases to trimming and J lost 1 base; unmatched junction nucleotides: 9. There are 16 residues in the CDR3. From germline, CDR1 is KGHSH and CDR2 LQKENI. CDR3 sequence reads: CASSTEKAGRTDTQYF. Written as DNA, the CDR3 is TGTGCCAGCTCAACGGAGAAAGCGGGGCGCACAGATACGCAGTATTTT.

The chain is built from TRBV18 and TRBJ2-7; no clear D gene. CDR3 length: 11 residues. In germline, CDR1 is KGHSH, CDR2 LQKENI. Trimming cost V 3 bases and J 5 bases, with 5 bases left between them. CDR3 nucleotides: TGTGCCAGCTCACCCTTAGACGAGCAGTACTTC. Translation gives CASSPLDEQYF.

This clone occurred a few times. The chain has TRBV5-6 and TRBJ1-5, with D hard to call. Germline V gene data show CDR1 as SGHDT and CDR2 as YYEEEE. V was pared by 4 bases and J by 6 bases, with 8 bases between. This CDR3 is 12 amino acids long. The chain's CDR3 is CASSREGQPQHF. The CDR3 nucleotides are TGTGCCAGCAGCCGGGAGGGTCAGCCCCAGCATTTT.

The chain couples TRBV30 to TRBJ2-3; D is perhaps TRBD1 (5 bases). Germline assignment: CDR1 GTSNPN and CDR2 SVGIG (reference sequence). The V and J ends lost 1 base and 6 bases respectively, with 11 bases between them. The CDR3 covers 13 residues. The CDR3 loop reads CAWSGPAGDTQYF. In DNA, the CDR3 is TGTGCCTGGAGTGGTCCCGCAGGGGATACGCAGTATTTT.